One sample yielded the 28 T cell receptor beta chains listed below, sequenced in a study of OX40 agonist ivuxolimab in advanced cancers. Sequencing was performed with immunoSEQ multiplex PCR; in TCRdb, only in-frame clones are kept and a portion is missing. The sample records 35,000 or so clones, about four fifths being singletons. This specimen consisted of CD4+ or CD8+ T cells sorted from blood, obtained in a trial of the OX40 agonist ivuxolimab. The receptors shown here come from an adult with an advanced solid tumor such as melanoma, head and neck, liver or kidney cancer.

The chain carries TRBV5-1 and TRBJ2-1; TRBD2 matches at 13 bases. Losses at the gene ends were 4 bases for V and 4 bases for J; bases not matched to a gene: 5. Germline CDR1 SGHRS, CDR2 YFSETQ. The CDR3 totals 16 residues. Here the CDR3 DNA reads TGCGCCAGCAGCCTACGACTAGCGGGGGGTTACAATGAGCAGTTCTTC. Encoded protein: CASSLRLAGGYNEQFF.

This sequence joins TRBV11-3 and TRBJ2-2; D uncertain. V dropped 5 bases and J dropped 1 base, with 11 bases sitting between them. There are 15 residues in the CDR3. Germline loops: CDR1 SGHNT, CDR2 YENEEA. Here the CDR3 reads CASSPFAQNTGELFF. CDR3 DNA: TGTGCCAGCAGCCCCTTTGCGCAGAACACCGGGGAGCTGTTTTTT.

V gene TRBV15 combines with J gene TRBJ2-5; D may be TRBD1 or TRBD2 (6 bases each). Near its end, the DNA agrees better with TRBJ2-7, so the J call may be wrong. Germline CDR1 and CDR2: LNHNV and YYDKDF (reference sequence). This CDR3 has 18 amino acids. Here the CDR3 reads CATSRDRTRPGAGDEQYF. As DNA, the CDR3 is TGTGCCACCAGCAGAGATCGGACGAGACCGGGGGCTGGGGACGAGCAGTACTTC.

The chain carries TRBV30 and TRBJ2-1; the D gene is possibly TRBD1 (6 bases). CDR1 and CDR2 from the germline V gene are GTSNPN and SVGIG (reference sequence). V was cut by 0 bases and J by 4 bases, with 10 bases left in between. The CDR3 has 14 residues. The CDR3 DNA sequence: TGTGCCTGGAGTGTCTGGACAGAGTACAATGAGCAGTTCTTC. Encoded protein: CAWSVWTEYNEQFF.

This chain joins TRBV18 and TRBJ1-1; perhaps TRBD1 as D (6 bases). Germline V gives CDR1 KGHSH, CDR2 LQKENI. V lost 6 bases and J 5 bases, leaving 16 bases between the germline ends. This CDR3 comprises 14 residues. In nucleotides, the CDR3 is TGTGCCAGCTCGCCCAAGGGGGGCCGGACTGAAGCTTTCTTT. It encodes CASSPKGGRTEAFF. Full variable domain (remainder filled in from reference TRBV18 and TRBJ1-1): NAGVMQNPRHLVRRRGQEARLRCSPMKGHSHVYWYRQLPEEGLKFMVYLQKENIIDESGMPKERFSAEFPKEGPSILRIQQVVRGDSAAYFCASSPKGGRTEAFFGQGTRLTVV.

By sample share, this clone is medium-sized. The chain recombines TRBV19 with TRBJ2-7; 10 bases match TRBD1. CDR1 and CDR2 from the germline V gene are LNHDA and SQIVND (reference sequence). V lost 3 bases to trimming and J lost 6 bases; unmatched junction nucleotides: 8. The CDR3 sequence is 15 residues long. The CDR3 DNA sequence: TGTGCCAGTAGTATCTCCGGGACAGGGGTCTCCGAGCAGTACTTC. It codes for CASSISGTGVSEQYF.

V is TRBV7-8 and J is TRBJ2-2; TRBD2 matches at 9 bases. V was clipped by 3 bases and J by 4 bases; unmatched bases: 3. Germline V CDR1 and CDR2: SGHVS, FQNEAQ. CDR3 length: 15 residues. CDR3 sequence: CASSFGTSSTGELFF. CDR3 DNA: TGTGCCAGCAGCTTTGGGACTAGCTCCACCGGGGAGCTGTTTTTT. The whole variable domain, remainder taken from reference TRBV7-8 and TRBJ2-2, is GAGVSQSPRYKVAKRGQDVALRCDPISGHVSLFWYQQALGQGPEFLTYFQNEAQLDKSGLPSDRFFAERPEGSVSTLKIQRTQQEDSAVYLCASSFGTSSTGELFFGEGSRLTVL.

The rearrangement uses TRBV9 and TRBJ2-7; D gene ambiguous. CDR3 length equals 14 residues. Trimming cost V 0 bases and J 6 bases, with 13 bases left between them. The germline V gene has CDR1 SGDLS and CDR2 YYNGEE. CDR3 nucleotides: TGTGCCAGCAGCGTAGGGGTAGGACGAGGCGAGCAGTACTTC. Its protein product is CASSVGVGRGEQYF.

The rearrangement uses TRBV7-6 and TRBJ2-2, with D possibly TRBD1 on 6 matching bases. CDR3 length: 18 residues. Trimming removed 4 bases from V and 5 bases from J, with 23 bases in between. Germline V gives CDR1 SGHVS, CDR2 FNYEAQ. DNA of the CDR3: TGTGCCAGCAGCTCCACAATTGTGGGGCAGGGGAAAACCGGGGAGCTGTTTTTT. Its protein product is CASSSTIVGQGKTGELFF.

The table lists this clone with a few counts. The junction departs from germline at one end; a sequencing error may be responsible. The chain uses TRBV2 and TRBJ1-1, with a tentative D call TRBD1 (5 bases). In germline, CDR1 is SNHLY, CDR2 FYNNEI. The CDR3 is 13 residues long. The DNA for the CDR3 is TGTGCCAGCAATGAACAGGCGCACACTGAAGCTTTCTTT. As protein: CASNEQAHTEAFF. Full variable domain (rest looked up from reference TRBV2 and TRBJ1-1): EPEVTQTPSHQVTQMGQEVILRCVPISNHLYFYWYRQILGQKVEFLVSFYNNEISEKSEIFDDQFSVERPDGSNFTLKIRSTKLEDSAMYFCASNEQAHTEAFFGQGTRLTVV.

The gene calls are TRBV7-9 and TRBJ2-3; D is tentatively TRBD1 or TRBD2 (5 bases each). This CDR3 comprises 12 residues. Germline-derived CDR1 and CDR2 are SEHNR and FQNEAQ (reference sequence). The V gene lost 5 bases and the J gene lost 13 bases, with 16 bases spanning the gap. DNA of the CDR3: TGTGCCAGCAGCCACTTGGGGGAAGGGGAGTATTTT. It specifies CASSHLGEGEYF. Based on the CDR3 plus reference TRBV7-9 and TRBJ2-3, the full variable domain is DTGVSQNPRHKITKRGQNVTFRCDPISEHNRLYWYRQTLGQGPEFLTYFQNEAQLEKSRLLSDRFSAERPKGSFSTLEIQRTEQGDSAMYLCASSHLGEGEYFGPGTRLTVL.

CDR3 protein: CASRPSGTVTNQPQHF. CDR3 DNA: TGTGCCAGCAGACCCTCCGGGACAGTTACCAATCAGCCCCAGCATTTT. The chain joins TRBV11-3 to TRBJ1-5, with 7 bases identical to TRBD1. Germline V lookup: CDR1 SGHNT, CDR2 YENEEA. The CDR3 consists of 16 residues. With V trimmed by 6 bases and J by 3 bases, 11 bases remained unmatched. Drawing the rest from reference TRBV11-3 and TRBJ1-5, the complete variable domain is EAGVVQSPRYKIIEKKQPVAFWCNPISGHNTLYWYLQNLGQGPELLIRYENEEAVDDSQLPKDRFSAERLKGVDSTLKIQPAELGDSAVYLCASRPSGTVTNQPQHFGDGTRLSIL.

This clone was detected a few times. This chain connects TRBV15 to TRBJ1-1, with D perhaps matching TRBD1 (6 bases). Per germline, CDR1 LNHNV and CDR2 YYDKDF (reference sequence). V gave up 3 bases and J gave up 4 bases, with 15 bases separating them. The CDR3 contains 15 residues. This CDR3 is CATSRDTTRGTEAFF. The CDR3 DNA reads TGTGCCACCAGCAGGGATACTACCAGGGGCACTGAAGCTTTCTTT.

The chain is built from TRBV14 and TRBJ2-1, with D maybe TRBD1 (6 bases). The CDR3 has 14 residues. CDR1 SGHDN and CDR2 FVKESK come from the germline V gene. Trimming took 3 bases from V and 10 from J, leaving 16 bases between them. The CDR3, as DNA: TGTGCCAGCAGCCATCTGGGACAAGCAAGCGAGCAGTTCTTC. Translation gives CASSHLGQASEQFF.

This clone was seen just once. The genes are TRBV9 and TRBJ1-2, with D maybe TRBD1 (5 bases). From germline, CDR1 is SGDLS and CDR2 YYNGEE. Trimming took 1 base from V and 7 from J, leaving 11 bases between them. The CDR3 runs 13 residues. The CDR3 loop is CASSVMIGAGYTF. CDR3 nucleotides: TGTGCCAGCAGCGTAATGATAGGGGCTGGCTACACCTTC.

The chain links TRBV5-4 to TRBJ2-3, with 7 positions matching TRBD2. The germline CDR1 and CDR2 sequences are SGHNT and YYREEE (reference sequence). The CDR3 is 16 amino acids. Unmatched junction bases numbered 6, after V lost 2 bases and J lost 0 bases. The CDR3 coding sequence is TGTGCCAGCAGCTTACCAGCGGGGAGTAGCACAGATACGCAGTATTTT. Residues: CASSLPAGSSTDTQYF.

V gene TRBV5-1 combines with J gene TRBJ1-6, with 9 nucleotides matching TRBD1. The germline V gene encodes CDR1 SGHRS and CDR2 YFSETQ. CDR3 length: 16 amino acids. V gave up 3 bases and J gave up 7 bases; unmatched junction bases: 8. Here the CDR3 reads CASSSHGTGYNSPLHF. CDR3 nucleotide sequence: TGCGCCAGCAGCTCCCACGGGACAGGGTACAATTCACCCCTCCACTTT.

This clone was detected a few times. Written as DNA, the CDR3 is TGTGCCAGCAGTGAAGCAGGGTACGATGGCTACACCTTC. It yields the protein CASSEAGYDGYTF. This chain connects TRBV2 to TRBJ1-2, with no clear D. The germline V gene encodes CDR1 SNHLY and CDR2 FYNNEI. Trimming took 0 bases from V and 6 from J, leaving 8 bases between them. This CDR3 spans 13 amino acids.

The J gene is TRBJ1-1, the V gene TRBV11-1, with a possible D match to TRBD1 (5 bases). The CDR3 is 14 amino acids. Trimming removed 4 bases from V and 7 bases from J, with 16 bases in between. Per the germline V gene, CDR1 is SGHAT and CDR2 is FQDESV (reference sequence). CDR3 loop: CASSSGERGYEAFF. The CDR3 DNA reads as TGTGCCAGCAGCTCAGGCGAGAGGGGCTATGAAGCTTTCTTT.

This sequence joins TRBV19 and TRBJ2-5; D possibly corresponds to TRBD1 (6 bases). The ends were cut back, 8 bases at V and 5 bases at J, with 21 bases in the middle. This CDR3 comprises 15 residues. Germline CDR1 and CDR2: LNHDA and SQIVND (reference sequence). CDR3 sequence: CASGPLDRTGETQYF. The DNA for the CDR3 is TGTGCCAGTGGTCCCTTAGACAGGACCGGGGAGACCCAGTACTTC.

The chain employs TRBV9 and TRBJ2-7; the match to TRBD2 covers 13 bases. The CDR3 spans 16 residues. The V gene end was trimmed by 3 bases and the J gene end by 4 bases; junction bases not matched to a gene: 7. Germline assignment: CDR1 SGDLS and CDR2 YYNGEE. DNA for the CDR3: TGTGCCAGCAGCGCTGAGGGGACTAGCGGGATTTACGAGCAGTACTTC. Translated: CASSAEGTSGIYEQYF.

The gene calls are TRBV19 and TRBJ2-7, with 7 bases that match TRBD1. The CDR3 extends over 12 amino acids. V was pared by 10 bases and J by 3 bases, with 6 bases of the junction left unmatched. Germline lookup yields CDR1 LNHDA and CDR2 SQIVND (reference sequence). In nucleotides, the CDR3 is TGTGCCACCGGGGACAGCCGCTACGAGCAGTACTTC. Residues: CATGDSRYEQYF.

The V gene is TRBV5-1, the J gene TRBJ1-5; tentatively, D is TRBD1 (6 bases). This CDR3 has 13 amino acids. V lost 4 bases and J 9 bases, leaving 14 bases between the germline ends. Germline CDR1 reads SGHRS; CDR2 reads YFSETQ. In nucleotides, the CDR3 is TGCGCCAGCAGCCGTTCAGGGGTTGGGCCCCAGCATTTT. Protein: CASSRSGVGPQHF.

V is TRBV6-5 and J is TRBJ2-5; D call uncertain. CDR1 and CDR2 from the germline V gene are MNHEY and SVGAGI. V lost 2 bases and J 2 bases, leaving 15 bases between the germline ends. The CDR3 extends over 16 amino acids. CDR3 protein: CASSYVPPGSQETQYF. CDR3 nucleotides: TGTGCCAGCAGTTACGTACCACCCGGGTCTCAAGAGACCCAGTACTTC.

The rearrangement joins TRBV7-2 to TRBJ2-1, with D unresolved. Trimming stripped 5 bases from V and 0 bases from J, with 11 bases between. The CDR3 contains 15 residues. In germline, CDR1 is SGHTA, CDR2 FQGNSA. This CDR3 reads CASSPEASSYNEQFF. The CDR3 nucleotides are TGTGCCAGCAGCCCGGAAGCTAGCTCCTACAATGAGCAGTTCTTC. Based on the CDR3 plus reference TRBV7-2 and TRBJ2-1, the full variable domain is GAGVSQSPSNKVTEKGKDVELRCDPISGHTALYWYRQSLGQGLEFLIYFQGNSAPDKSGLPSDRFSAERTGGSVSTLTIQRTQQEDSAVYLCASSPEASSYNEQFFGPGTRLTVL.

The chain carries TRBV5-6 and TRBJ2-3, with D maybe TRBD2 (5 bases). The CDR3 is 15 amino acids. The V end was cut by 0 bases, the J end by 0 bases, with 8 bases between. Germline V CDR1 and CDR2: SGHDT, YYEEEE. The CDR3 here is CASSLAAGSTDTQYF. CDR3 nucleotides: TGTGCCAGCAGCTTGGCGGCGGGTAGCACAGATACGCAGTATTTT.

The chain carries TRBV5-1 and TRBJ2-2; 8 nucleotides line up with TRBD1. J was trimmed by 3 bases and V by 1 base; bases with no gene match: 8. The CDR3 has 17 amino acids. The germline CDR1 and CDR2 sequences are SGHRS and YFSETQ. The chain's CDR3 is CASSLLAGGADTGELFF. DNA of the CDR3: TGCGCCAGCAGCTTGTTGGCAGGGGGCGCCGACACCGGGGAGCTGTTTTTT.

V gene TRBV14 combines with J gene TRBJ1-3; D gene unclear. Trimming left V 4 bases short and J 1 base short, with 8 bases between. CDR3 size: 14 residues. Germline V gene lookup returns CDR1 SGHDN and CDR2 FVKESK. The DNA for the CDR3 is TGTGCCAGCAGCCTTTCGGGGTCTGGAAACACCATATATTTT. Translating gives CASSLSGSGNTIYF. Together with reference TRBV14 and TRBJ1-3, the CDR3 gives the full variable domain: EAGVTQFPSHSVIEKGQTVTLRCDPISGHDNLYWYRRVMGKEIKFLLHFVKESKQDESGMPNNRFLAERTGGTYSTLKVQPAELEDSGVYFCASSLSGSGNTIYFGEGSWLTVV.